One and the same sample provided the 32 T cell receptor beta chains below, sequenced in a study of T cell responses to AZD1222 COVID-19 vaccine. The table came from immunoSEQ multiplex PCR; TCRdb's copy has only in-frame clones and leaves some out. The data show 130,000 to 150,000 clones, 82% seen once. Sequenced here: peripheral blood, sampled on day 0 of MenACWY control vaccination. The receptors stem from an adult in good health.

The chain combines TRBV21-1 with TRBJ2-3; TRBD1 reflects the table's D call only, with no check against the DNA. TRBV21-1 is classified as a pseudogene. This CDR3 has 16 residues. CDR3 sequence reads: CASSQPNRGLTDTQYF. Written as DNA, the CDR3 is TGTGCCAGCAGCCAACCGAACAGGGGGTTAACAGATACGCAGTATTTT.

This clone was detected a few times. The chain couples TRBV15 to TRBJ1-5, with a possible D match to TRBD1 (5 bases). The length of the CDR3 is 16 residues. From germline, CDR1 is LNHNV and CDR2 YYDKDF (reference sequence). Trimming stripped 3 bases from V and 5 bases from J, with 17 bases between. CDR3 bases: TGTGCCACCAGCAGGAATACAGGAGGGAGTCATCAGCCCCAGCATTTT. It specifies CATSRNTGGSHQPQHF.

This clone was observed a single time. The chain recombines TRBV5-1 with TRBJ2-7; D ambiguous. The CDR3 extends over 13 amino acids. Trimming took off 0 bases at V and 5 bases at J, with 9 bases between the two ends. CDR1 is SGHRS and CDR2 is YFSETQ in the germline V gene. CDR3 sequence: CASSLEPLNEQYV. CDR3 bases: TGCGCCAGCAGCTTGGAACCCCTCAACGAGCAGTACGTC.

J is TRBJ1-4 and V is TRBV2, with D unresolved. In germline, CDR1 is SNHLY, CDR2 FYNNEI. V lost 1 base and J 7 bases, leaving 13 bases between the germline ends. The CDR3 is 15 residues long. The CDR3 coding sequence is TGTGCCAGCAGTGAAGGAACAGTTTTAGGTGAAAAACTGTTTTTT. Its protein is CASSEGTVLGEKLFF.

V usage is TRBV28 and J usage is TRBJ1-1; a possible D gene is TRBD1 (5 bases). V lost 6 bases and J 1 base, leaving 9 bases between the germline ends. CDR1 is MDHEN, CDR2 SYDVKM, per germline. The length of the CDR3 is 13 residues. CDR3 residues: CASRITGNTEAFF. DNA of the CDR3: TGTGCCAGCAGGATTACAGGGAACACTGAAGCTTTCTTT. Full variable domain (remainder filled in from reference TRBV28 and TRBJ1-1): DVKVTQSSRYLVKRTGEKVFLECVQDMDHENMFWYRQDPGLGLRLIYFSYDVKMKEKGDIPEGYSVSREKKERFSLILESASTNQTSMYLCASRITGNTEAFFGQGTRLTVV.

CDR3: CASSYTRTQNTEAFF. CDR3 nucleotides: TGTGCCAGCAGTTACACCCGGACACAAAACACTGAAGCTTTCTTT. The V and J genes are TRBV6-5 and TRBJ1-1, with D maybe TRBD1 (5 bases). The ends were cut back, 2 bases at V and 2 bases at J, with 12 bases in the middle. CDR3 length: 15 amino acids. Germline CDR1 reads MNHEY; CDR2 reads SVGAGI.

The CDR3 DNA reads TGTGCCAGCAGCCACCGGGCCCCAGATACGCAGTATTTT. Amino acids: CASSHRAPDTQYF. This chain joins TRBV11-2 and TRBJ2-3; unclear D gene. V lost 5 bases, J lost 4 bases, and 10 bases lay in between. The CDR3 is made up of 13 amino acids. The germline V gene encodes CDR1 SGHAT and CDR2 FQNNGV.

The rearrangement uses TRBV3-1 (or the pseudogene TRBV3-2) and TRBJ1-1; perhaps TRBD1 as D (6 bases). Germline assignment: CDR1 LGHDT and CDR2 YNNKEL (reference sequence). With 4 bases removed from V and 4 bases from J, the gap between germline ends came to 16 bases. The CDR3 has 15 residues. CDR3 nucleotide sequence: TGTGCCAGCAGCCTAGGGACGACAGGAGCCACTGAAGCTTTCTTT. It yields the protein CASSLGTTGATEAFF.

The V and J genes are TRBV5-6 and TRBJ1-4, with D tentatively TRBD1 (5 bases). This CDR3 comprises 15 residues. The germline CDR1 and CDR2 sequences are SGHDT and YYEEEE. The V and J ends lost 2 bases and 7 bases respectively, with 15 bases between them. The CDR3 sequence: CASSFVTREGEKLFF. Here the CDR3 DNA reads TGTGCCAGCAGCTTTGTCACCAGGGAGGGTGAAAAACTGTTTTTT.

This chain joins TRBV12-5 and TRBJ1-3; D ambiguous. With 6 bases removed from V and 1 base from J, the gap between germline ends came to 7 bases. Germline CDR1 is LGHNT and CDR2 is FRNRAP. The CDR3 loop spans 13 amino acids. DNA for the CDR3: TGTGCTAGTGGCCCGCTTTCTGGAAACACCATATATTTT. Its protein is CASGPLSGNTIYF.

This chain uses TRBV7-2 with TRBJ1-6; TRBD1 matches at 11 bases. Germline lookup yields CDR1 SGHTA and CDR2 FQGNSA. With V trimmed by 4 bases and J by 6 bases, 5 bases remained unmatched. CDR3 length: 16 amino acids. In DNA, the CDR3 is TGTGCCAGCAGCTCCGGACAGGGGGCTTTTAATTCACCCCTCCACTTT. It yields the protein CASSSGQGAFNSPLHF.

The table lists this clone with a few counts. The chain combines TRBV12-3 or TRBV12-4 with TRBJ2-2, with D possibly being TRBD2 (5 bases). Trimming shortened V by 6 bases and J by 6 bases, and 8 bases separated the two germline ends. The CDR3 totals 12 residues. CDR3 coding DNA: TGTGCCAGCAGGGGAGCGTCCGGGGAGCTGTTTTTT. Protein sequence: CASRGASGELFF.

This chain joins TRBV18 and TRBJ1-5; 7 nucleotides agree with TRBD1. There are 13 residues in the CDR3. CDR1 is KGHSH, CDR2 LQKENI, per germline. V was clipped by 5 bases and J by 5 bases; unmatched bases: 3. Written as DNA, the CDR3 is TGTGCCAGCTCAGCCGGGACAGATCAGCCCCAGCATTTT. This codes for CASSAGTDQPQHF. The variable domain in full, completed from reference TRBV18 and TRBJ1-5, reads NAGVMQNPRHLVRRRGQEARLRCSPMKGHSHVYWYRQLPEEGLKFMVYLQKENIIDESGMPKERFSAEFPKEGPSILRIQQVVRGDSAAYFCASSAGTDQPQHFGDGTRLSIL.

The chain is built from TRBV6-5 and TRBJ2-1, with 8 bases that match TRBD2. Germline V lookup: CDR1 MNHEY, CDR2 SVGAGI. The CDR3 is 14 amino acids. V was clipped by 6 bases and J by 10 bases; unmatched bases: 11. The CDR3 DNA follows: TGTGCCAGCAGGCCGGGACTAGTGTTCGGCGAGCAGTTCTTC. Its protein product is CASRPGLVFGEQFF.

Turning to this clone: Other DNA sequences in this sample translate to the same CDR3. The genes are TRBV20-1 and TRBJ1-2; TRBD1 might be the D (5 bases). CDR3 size: 10 residues. The V gene's germline CDR1 is DFQATT and CDR2 SNEGSKA (reference sequence). Trimming removed 6 bases at V and 8 bases at J, with 10 bases between. This chain's CDR3 is CSAPGGGYTF. The CDR3 bases are TGCAGTGCCCCCGGGGGGGGCTACACCTTC.

The J gene is TRBJ2-7, the V gene TRBV28; 7 nucleotides agree with TRBD1. The CDR3 is 14 residues long. Germline CDR1 and CDR2: MDHEN and SYDVKM. The V segment lost 5 bases and the J segment 5 bases; nucleotides outside the gene matches: 9. Here the CDR3 DNA reads TGTGCCAGCAGTACCCCGACAGGGCCCCACGAGCAGTACGTC. Protein: CASSTPTGPHEQYV.

This chain connects TRBV3-1 (or the pseudogene TRBV3-2) to TRBJ1-2, with D hard to call. This CDR3 is built from 13 residues. V was shortened by 4 bases and J by 0 bases, with 6 bases between the two germline ends. Looked up from germline, CDR1 is LGHDT and CDR2 is YNNKEL (reference sequence). The CDR3 loop reads CASSRTANYGYTF. Written as DNA, the CDR3 is TGTGCCAGCAGCCGGACGGCTAACTATGGCTACACCTTC.

This clone was observed a handful of times. The chain combines TRBV19 with TRBJ1-2; the D is unclear. The CDR3 covers 14 residues. V dropped 7 bases and J dropped 4 bases, with 16 bases sitting between them. Germline assignment: CDR1 LNHDA and CDR2 SQIVND (reference sequence). The CDR3 region is CASTVGKGSYGYTF. The CDR3 DNA reads as TGTGCCAGTACCGTAGGAAAAGGGTCCTATGGCTACACCTTC.

The rearrangement joins TRBV30 to TRBJ2-5; D call uncertain. Germline CDR1 and CDR2: GTSNPN and SVGIG (reference sequence). Trimming left V 1 base short and J 5 bases short, with 8 bases between. The CDR3 has 12 amino acids. The CDR3 sequence is CAWSDLGETQYF. The CDR3 region has the DNA TGTGCCTGGAGTGACTTAGGGGAGACCCAGTACTTC.

The chain is built from TRBV11-3 and TRBJ2-7, with D possibly TRBD2 on 6 matching bases. Per the germline V gene, CDR1 is SGHNT and CDR2 is YENEEA. V lost 2 bases, J lost 0 bases, and 11 bases lay in between. The CDR3 is 15 amino acids. The CDR3 region has the DNA TGTGCCAGCAGCTTACGGGGGTCTAACTCCTACGAGCAGTACTTC. It specifies CASSLRGSNSYEQYF. Together with reference TRBV11-3 and TRBJ2-7, the CDR3 gives the full variable domain: EAGVVQSPRYKIIEKKQPVAFWCNPISGHNTLYWYLQNLGQGPELLIRYENEEAVDDSQLPKDRFSAERLKGVDSTLKIQPAELGDSAVYLCASSLRGSNSYEQYFGPGTRLTVT.

The V gene is TRBV20-1, the J gene TRBJ2-5, with D tentatively TRBD2 (5 bases). Per germline, CDR1 DFQATT and CDR2 SNEGSKA (reference sequence). The CDR3 contains 17 residues. The V and J ends lost 3 bases and 1 base respectively, with 21 bases between them. The CDR3 protein is CSASPIGVAGIQETQYF. DNA of the CDR3: TGCAGTGCTAGTCCTATCGGGGTAGCCGGGATCCAAGAGACCCAGTACTTC.

The V gene is TRBV7-3, the J gene TRBJ2-3, with TRBD2 matching 7 bases. This CDR3 has 15 amino acids. Germline assignment: CDR1 SGHTA and CDR2 FQGTGA. Unmatched junction bases numbered 7, after V lost 2 bases and J lost 5 bases. The CDR3 sequence: CASSLLGEGKDTQYF. The CDR3 DNA reads as TGTGCCAGCAGCTTATTGGGGGAGGGGAAAGATACGCAGTATTTT.

The chain couples TRBV28 to TRBJ2-7; D not resolved. CDR1 and CDR2 from the germline V gene are MDHEN and SYDVKM. The CDR3 sequence is 14 residues long. The V and J ends lost 3 bases and 3 bases respectively, with 12 bases between them. In DNA form, the CDR3 reads TGTGCCAGCAGTTTCTCGGGTTCGGTCTACGAGCAGTACGTC. This encodes CASSFSGSVYEQYV.

This chain joins TRBV12-3 or TRBV12-4 and TRBJ1-1; no clear D. This CDR3 contains 13 residues. V lost 1 base and J lost 4, with 7 bases in between. The CDR3 bases are TGTGCCAGCAGTTTAGGTAGCGTCACTGAAGCTTTCTTT. This codes for CASSLGSVTEAFF.

This clone is a singleton in its sample. This rearrangement joins TRBV5-1 to TRBJ1-2; 10 nucleotides match TRBD1. From germline, CDR1 is SGHRS and CDR2 YFSETQ. This CDR3 has 14 residues. With 2 bases clipped from V and 6 bases from J, the junction kept 4 bases outside the gene matches. The CDR3 spells CASSFSGTGDGYTF. The CDR3 DNA follows: TGCGCCAGCAGCTTTTCCGGGACAGGGGATGGCTACACCTTC. The complete variable domain, with remaining parts taken from reference TRBV5-1 and TRBJ1-2, reads KAGVTQTPRYLIKTRGQQVTLSCSPISGHRSVSWYQQTPGQGLQFLFEYFSETQRNKGNFPGRFSGRQFSNSRSEMNVSTLELGDSALYLCASSFSGTGDGYTFGSGTRLTVV.

The rearrangement joins TRBV12-5 to TRBJ1-5; the D gene is possibly TRBD1 (6 bases). V gave up 6 bases and J gave up 2 bases, with 20 bases separating them. The germline V gene encodes CDR1 LGHNT and CDR2 FRNRAP. The CDR3 length is 17 residues. The CDR3 loop is CASGAFYGGAGNQPQHF. The CDR3 DNA reads TGTGCTAGTGGCGCCTTTTATGGGGGCGCGGGCAATCAGCCCCAGCATTTT.

The chain combines TRBV7-9 with TRBJ1-2; 8 bases are shared with TRBD1. The CDR3 sequence is 16 residues long. With V trimmed by 1 base and J by 6 bases, 10 bases remained unmatched. CDR1 and CDR2 from the germline V gene are SEHNR and FQNEAQ (reference sequence). This CDR3 is CASSLDSGQGGDGYTF. CDR3 DNA: TGTGCCAGCAGCTTAGATTCTGGACAGGGCGGTGATGGCTACACCTTC.

The chain employs TRBV6-6 and TRBJ1-1, with 10 nucleotides matching TRBD1. The V gene's germline CDR1 is MNHNY and CDR2 SVGAGI (reference sequence). After removal of 8 bases from V and 12 bases from J, the junction contained 18 bases not matched to a gene. The CDR3 runs 15 residues. The CDR3, as DNA: TGTGCCAGCGCCCTTACCGGGACAGGGGATAGAGGAACTTTCTTT. Encoded protein: CASALTGTGDRGTFF.

This sequence joins TRBV5-4 and TRBJ2-2; tentatively, D is TRBD1 (6 bases). Germline CDR1 SGHNT, CDR2 YYREEE (reference sequence). The V end lost 4 bases, the J end lost 0 bases, and 19 bases lay between the germline ends. The CDR3 loop spans 18 amino acids. CDR3: CASSHPRDINANTGELFF. CDR3 sequence (DNA): TGTGCCAGCAGCCACCCCCGGGACATAAACGCGAACACCGGGGAGCTGTTTTTT.

DNA of the CDR3: TGCAGCGTTACAGGGGGGGAAGAGCGTAATGAAAAACTGTTTTTT. Its translation: CSVTGGEERNEKLFF. The chain couples TRBV29-1 to TRBJ1-4, with 8 bases identical to TRBD1. The CDR3 is 15 amino acids. In germline, CDR1 is SQVTM, CDR2 ANQGSEA. With V trimmed by 5 bases and J by 4 bases, 9 bases remained unmatched.

The J gene is TRBJ2-1, the V gene TRBV30, with TRBD1 identical over 10 bases. Germline CDR1 is GTSNPN and CDR2 is SVGIG (reference sequence). The CDR3 is 17 residues long. V lost 3 bases and J lost 0; bases outside the gene matches: 8. Here the CDR3 reads CAWRSDRGVSSYNEQFF. DNA for the CDR3: TGTGCCTGGAGATCGGACAGGGGGGTTAGCTCCTACAATGAGCAGTTCTTC.

The chain joins TRBV6-5 to TRBJ2-3; the D is unclear. This CDR3 comprises 14 residues. The germline gives CDR1 MNHEY, CDR2 SVGAGI. The germline V and J ends were trimmed by 6 bases and 3 bases, with 13 bases remaining between them. For the CDR3, the DNA is TGTGCCAGCAGCTCTCGTCATGAAACAGATACGCAGTATTTT. Translation: CASSSRHETDTQYF.